This TCR beta chain stems from a study of T cell responses to AZD1222 COVID-19 vaccine. Study-wide context: Second-dose intervals of approximately 4 or approximately 12 weeks were pooled.

Overall study findings and caveats: Only 6 or 7 individuals given AZD1222 were seropositive at baseline. Among the donors, most were white British and more were female, and clonal diversity was possibly underestimated.

Sequencing used immunoSEQ multiplex PCR; TCRdb keeps in-frame clones, though not all of them. The sample holds some 94,000 clones, 70% to 90% seen once. Trimming took 0 bases from V and 0 from J, leaving 6 bases between them. This CDR3 has 15 amino acids. Germline V gene lookup returns CDR1 LGHNA and CDR2 YSLEER. Comments on this clone: Antigen: not known.

This sequence was found in an adult in good health. The chain links TRBV4-3 to TRBJ1-5, with D hard to call. The source was peripheral blood, collected on day 0 of AZD1222 vaccination. CDR3 DNA: TGCGCCAGCAGCCAAGATGCAGATAGCAATCAGCCCCAGCATTTT. This sequence encodes CASSQDADSNQPQHF.